This T cell receptor (beta chain) comes out of a study of blood T cell repertoires in COVID-19. Looking at the study overall: The origin of the acute and convalescent COVID-19 samples was the United States, Italy and Spain. The cDNA or gDNA used as material had been derived from T cells, B-cell-depleted T cells, or PBMCs.

CDR1 and CDR2 (germline): KGHSH, LQKENI. The CDR3 consists of 16 residues. V was pared by 6 bases and J by 1 base, with 17 bases between. Membership in each cohort depended on participant-reported clinical history. Per the study methods: Reference gene primer amplification gave nucleated cell count estimates. Only in-frame clones appear in the TCRdb table, and some are missing; sequencing was by immunoSEQ multiplex PCR. The V and J calls and clone size were taken over from that table, and D and trimming were inferred from the DNA. The sample consists of about 160,000 clones, over 70% of them appearing once.

The specimen sequenced was PBMCs or T cells enriched from blood (not recorded which). The origin of this receptor is a woman between 40 and 55 years old with acute COVID-19. The chain combines TRBV18 with TRBJ2-3, with a weak D call TRBD1 (6 bases). CDR3: CASSTGSRGGTDTQYF. The CDR3 DNA follows: TGTGCCAGCTCGACAGGTTCCCGTGGGGGCACAGATACGCAGTATTTT.